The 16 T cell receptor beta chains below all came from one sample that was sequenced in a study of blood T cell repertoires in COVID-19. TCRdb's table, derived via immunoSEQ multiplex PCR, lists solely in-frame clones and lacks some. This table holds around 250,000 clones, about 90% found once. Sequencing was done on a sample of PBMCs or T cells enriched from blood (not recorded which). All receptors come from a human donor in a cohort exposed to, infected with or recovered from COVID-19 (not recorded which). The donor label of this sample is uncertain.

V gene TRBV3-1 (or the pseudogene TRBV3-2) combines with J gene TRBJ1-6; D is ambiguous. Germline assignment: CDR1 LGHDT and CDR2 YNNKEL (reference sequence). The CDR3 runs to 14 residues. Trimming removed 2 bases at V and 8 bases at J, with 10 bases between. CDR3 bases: TGTGCCAGCAGCCAACGAAAGCCTCATTCACCCCTCCACTTT. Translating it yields CASSQRKPHSPLHF.

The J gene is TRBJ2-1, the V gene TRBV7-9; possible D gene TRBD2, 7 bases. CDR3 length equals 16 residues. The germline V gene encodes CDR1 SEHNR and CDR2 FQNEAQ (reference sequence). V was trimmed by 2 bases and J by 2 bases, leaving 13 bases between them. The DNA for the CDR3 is TGTGCCAGCAGCTTACACGCGGGGGCCGCCTACAATGAGCAGTTCTTC. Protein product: CASSLHAGAAYNEQFF. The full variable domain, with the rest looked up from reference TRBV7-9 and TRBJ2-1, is DTGVSQNPRHKITKRGQNVTFRCDPISEHNRLYWYRQTLGQGPEFLTYFQNEAQLEKSRLLSDRFSAERPKGSFSTLEIQRTEQGDSAMYLCASSLHAGAAYNEQFFGPGTRLTVL.

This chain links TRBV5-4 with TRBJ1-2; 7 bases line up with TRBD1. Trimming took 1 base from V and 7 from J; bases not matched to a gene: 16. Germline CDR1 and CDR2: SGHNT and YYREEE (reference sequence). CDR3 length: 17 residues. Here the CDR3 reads CASSLQQGSLGASGYTF. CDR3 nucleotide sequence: TGTGCCAGCAGCTTGCAACAGGGGAGCTTGGGGGCCTCTGGCTACACCTTC.

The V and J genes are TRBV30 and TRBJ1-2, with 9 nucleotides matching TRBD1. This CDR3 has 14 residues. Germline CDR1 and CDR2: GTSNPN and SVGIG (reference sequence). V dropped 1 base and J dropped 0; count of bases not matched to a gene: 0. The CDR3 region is CAWSGDRANYGYTF. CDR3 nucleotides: TGTGCCTGGAGTGGGGACAGGGCTAACTATGGCTACACCTTC.

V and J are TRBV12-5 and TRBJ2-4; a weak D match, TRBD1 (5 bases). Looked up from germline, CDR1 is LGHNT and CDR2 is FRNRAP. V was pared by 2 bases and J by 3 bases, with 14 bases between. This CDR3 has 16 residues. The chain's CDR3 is CASGLRLRGGKNIQYF. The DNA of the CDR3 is TGTGCTAGTGGTTTGCGACTTAGGGGTGGCAAAAACATTCAGTACTTC.

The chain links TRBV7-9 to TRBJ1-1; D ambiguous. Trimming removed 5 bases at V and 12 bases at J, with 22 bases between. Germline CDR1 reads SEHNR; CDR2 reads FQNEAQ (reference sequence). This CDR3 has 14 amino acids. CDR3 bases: TGTGCCAGCAGCCCCCTGAAAAGGTCCCCGAGGACTTTCTTT. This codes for CASSPLKRSPRTFF.

The chain's CDR3 is CASQQGVNTEAFF. CDR3 coding DNA: TGTGCCAGCCAACAGGGGGTAAACACTGAAGCTTTCTTT. The chain links TRBV10-3 to TRBJ1-1; 8 nucleotides match TRBD1. This CDR3 spans 13 amino acids. CDR1 ENHRY and CDR2 SYGVKD come from the germline V gene. The V segment lost 10 bases and the J segment 2 bases; nucleotides outside the gene matches: 6.

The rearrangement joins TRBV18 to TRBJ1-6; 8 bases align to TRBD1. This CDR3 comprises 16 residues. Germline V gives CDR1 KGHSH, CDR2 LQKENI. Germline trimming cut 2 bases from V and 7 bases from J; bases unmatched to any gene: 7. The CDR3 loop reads CASSPGTGQGNSPLHF. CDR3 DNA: TGTGCCAGCTCACCAGGGACAGGCCAGGGGAATTCACCCCTCCACTTT.

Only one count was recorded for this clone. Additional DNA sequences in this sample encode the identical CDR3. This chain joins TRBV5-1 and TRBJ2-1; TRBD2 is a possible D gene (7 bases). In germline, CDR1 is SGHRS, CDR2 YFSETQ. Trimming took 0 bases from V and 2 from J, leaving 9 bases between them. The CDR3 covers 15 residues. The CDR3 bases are TGCGCCAGCAGCTTGGAGGGGGGGCCCTACAATGAGCAGTTCTTC. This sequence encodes CASSLEGGPYNEQFF. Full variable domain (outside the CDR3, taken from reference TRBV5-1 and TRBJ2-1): KAGVTQTPRYLIKTRGQQVTLSCSPISGHRSVSWYQQTPGQGLQFLFEYFSETQRNKGNFPGRFSGRQFSNSRSEMNVSTLELGDSALYLCASSLEGGPYNEQFFGPGTRLTVL.

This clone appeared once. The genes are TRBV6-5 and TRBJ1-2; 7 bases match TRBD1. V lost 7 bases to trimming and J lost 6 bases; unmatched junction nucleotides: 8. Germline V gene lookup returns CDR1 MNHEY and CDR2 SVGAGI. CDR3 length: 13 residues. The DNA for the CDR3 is TGTGCCAGCACCTTACCCGGACAGGATGGCTACACCTTC. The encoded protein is CASTLPGQDGYTF.

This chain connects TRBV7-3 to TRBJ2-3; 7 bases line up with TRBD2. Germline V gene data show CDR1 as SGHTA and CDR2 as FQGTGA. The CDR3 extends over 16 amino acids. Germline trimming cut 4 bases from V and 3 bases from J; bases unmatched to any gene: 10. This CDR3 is CASSSGSRGETDTQYF. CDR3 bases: TGTGCCAGCAGCTCTGGGTCTCGGGGGGAGACAGATACGCAGTATTTT. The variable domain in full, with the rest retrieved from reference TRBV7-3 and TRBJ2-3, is GAGVSQTPSNKVTEKGKYVELRCDPISGHTALYWYRQSLGQGPEFLIYFQGTGAADDSGLPNDRFFAVRPEGSVSTLKIQRTERGDSAVYLCASSSGSRGETDTQYFGPGTRLTVL.

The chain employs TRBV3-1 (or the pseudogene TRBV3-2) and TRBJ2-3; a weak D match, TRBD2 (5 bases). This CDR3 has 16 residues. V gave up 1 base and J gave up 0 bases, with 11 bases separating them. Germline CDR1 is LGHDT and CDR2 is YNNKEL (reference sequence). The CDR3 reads CASSQARGFSTDTQYF. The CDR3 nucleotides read TGTGCCAGCAGCCAAGCCCGCGGGTTTAGCACAGATACGCAGTATTTT.

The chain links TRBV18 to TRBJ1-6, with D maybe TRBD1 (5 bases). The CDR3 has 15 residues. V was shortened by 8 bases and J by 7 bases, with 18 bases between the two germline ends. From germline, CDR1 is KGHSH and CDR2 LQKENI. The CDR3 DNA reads TGTGCCAGCCTTCCATCGACAGAAACGAATTCACCCCTCCACTTT. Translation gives CASLPSTETNSPLHF.

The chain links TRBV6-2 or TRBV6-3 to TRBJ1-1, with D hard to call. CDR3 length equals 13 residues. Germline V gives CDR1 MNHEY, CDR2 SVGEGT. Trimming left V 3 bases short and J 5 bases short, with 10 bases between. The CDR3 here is CASSYPPRTEAFF. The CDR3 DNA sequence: TGTGCCAGCAGTTATCCCCCGAGGACTGAAGCTTTCTTT.

The CDR3 is CASSQEGSAGLNTEAFF. The CDR3 region has the DNA TGCGCCAGCAGCCAAGAGGGGTCGGCGGGGTTGAACACTGAAGCTTTCTTT. The chain links TRBV4-1 to TRBJ1-1; no reliable D call. Trimming shortened V by 0 bases and J by 0 bases, and 14 bases separated the two germline ends. The CDR3 has 17 amino acids. Germline V gene data show CDR1 as MGHRA and CDR2 as YSYEKL.

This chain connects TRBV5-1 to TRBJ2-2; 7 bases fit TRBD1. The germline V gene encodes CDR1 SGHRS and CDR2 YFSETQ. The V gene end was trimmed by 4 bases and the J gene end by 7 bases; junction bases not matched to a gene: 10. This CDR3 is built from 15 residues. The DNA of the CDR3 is TGCGCCAGCAGCCCGTCCCGGGACAGTTTCGGGGAGCTGTTTTTT. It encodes CASSPSRDSFGELFF.